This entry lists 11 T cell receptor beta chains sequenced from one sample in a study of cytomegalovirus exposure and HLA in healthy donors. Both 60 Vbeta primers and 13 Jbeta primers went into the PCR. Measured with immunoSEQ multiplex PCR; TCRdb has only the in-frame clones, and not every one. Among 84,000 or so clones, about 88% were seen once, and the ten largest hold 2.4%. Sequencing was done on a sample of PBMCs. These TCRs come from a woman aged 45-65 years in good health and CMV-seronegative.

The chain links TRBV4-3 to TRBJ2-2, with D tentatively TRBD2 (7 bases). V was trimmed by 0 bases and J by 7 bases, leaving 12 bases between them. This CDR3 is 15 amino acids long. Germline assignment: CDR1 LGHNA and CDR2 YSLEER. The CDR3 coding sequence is TGCGCCAGCAGCCAAGATGGGGGGGCTGGCGGGGAGCTGTTTTTT. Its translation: CASSQDGGAGGELFF.

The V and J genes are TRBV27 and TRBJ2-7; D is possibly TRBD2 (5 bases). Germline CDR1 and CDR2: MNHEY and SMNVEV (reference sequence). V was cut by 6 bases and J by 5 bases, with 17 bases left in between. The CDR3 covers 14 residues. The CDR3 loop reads CASRKSSGLHEQYF. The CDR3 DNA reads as TGTGCCAGCAGAAAATCATCGGGGTTACACGAGCAGTACTTC.

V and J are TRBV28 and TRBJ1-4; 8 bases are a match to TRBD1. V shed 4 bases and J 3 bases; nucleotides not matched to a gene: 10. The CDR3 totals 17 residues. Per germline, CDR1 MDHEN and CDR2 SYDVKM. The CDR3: CASSSRTGIRANEKLFF. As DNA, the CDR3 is TGTGCCAGCAGTTCCAGGACAGGGATTCGAGCTAATGAAAAACTGTTTTTT.

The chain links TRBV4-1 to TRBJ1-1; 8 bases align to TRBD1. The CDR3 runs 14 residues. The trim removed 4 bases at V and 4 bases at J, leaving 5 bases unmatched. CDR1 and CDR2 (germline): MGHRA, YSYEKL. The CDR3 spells CASSPQGAATEAFF. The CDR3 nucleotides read TGCGCCAGCAGCCCCCAGGGGGCTGCCACTGAAGCTTTCTTT.

The CDR3 region has the DNA TGTGCCAGCTCACCTAGCGCGGGGCGGGACCGTTTTTCCTACGAGCAGTACTTC. Translation: CASSPSAGRDRFSYEQYF. V and J are TRBV18 and TRBJ2-7; a weak D match, TRBD2 (6 bases). V shed 3 bases and J shed 1 base, with 22 bases lying between them. The CDR3 spans 18 residues. The V gene's germline CDR1 is KGHSH and CDR2 LQKENI.

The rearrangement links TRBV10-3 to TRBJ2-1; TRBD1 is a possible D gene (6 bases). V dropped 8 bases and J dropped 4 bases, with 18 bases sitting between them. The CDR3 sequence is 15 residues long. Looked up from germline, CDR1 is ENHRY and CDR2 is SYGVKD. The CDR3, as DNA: TGTGCCATCTGGAACCCGACAGGAATTTACAATGAGCAGTTCTTC. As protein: CAIWNPTGIYNEQFF.

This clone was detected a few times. The DNA for the CDR3 is TGTGCCAGCAGCTGGGACAGGTCGGAGGCCAACGTCCTGACTTTC. Residues: CASSWDRSEANVLTF. The V gene is TRBV5-6, the J gene TRBJ2-6; 8 bases are shared with TRBD1. From germline, CDR1 is SGHDT and CDR2 YYEEEE. The CDR3 is 15 amino acids. Unmatched junction bases numbered 5, after V lost 3 bases and J lost 6 bases.

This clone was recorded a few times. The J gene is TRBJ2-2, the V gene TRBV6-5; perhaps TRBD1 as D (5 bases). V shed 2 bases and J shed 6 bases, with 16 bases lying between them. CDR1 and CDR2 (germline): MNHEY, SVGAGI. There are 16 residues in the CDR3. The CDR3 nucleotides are TGTGCCAGCAGTTACCCTCTGGGCAGGGCGGCCGGGGAGCTGTTTTTT. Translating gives CASSYPLGRAAGELFF.

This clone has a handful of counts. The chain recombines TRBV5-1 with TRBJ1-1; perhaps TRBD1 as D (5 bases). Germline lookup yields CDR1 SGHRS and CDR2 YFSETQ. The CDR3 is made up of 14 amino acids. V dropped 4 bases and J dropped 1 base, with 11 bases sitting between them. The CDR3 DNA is TGCGCCAGCAGCCCGACAGACAGGAACACTGAAGCTTTCTTT. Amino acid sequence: CASSPTDRNTEAFF.

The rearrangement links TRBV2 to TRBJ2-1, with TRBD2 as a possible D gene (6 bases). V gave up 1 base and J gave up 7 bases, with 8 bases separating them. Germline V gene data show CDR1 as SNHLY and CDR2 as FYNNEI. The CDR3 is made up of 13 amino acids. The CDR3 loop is CASSEDRGNEQFF. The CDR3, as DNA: TGTGCCAGCAGTGAAGATCGGGGGAATGAGCAGTTCTTC.

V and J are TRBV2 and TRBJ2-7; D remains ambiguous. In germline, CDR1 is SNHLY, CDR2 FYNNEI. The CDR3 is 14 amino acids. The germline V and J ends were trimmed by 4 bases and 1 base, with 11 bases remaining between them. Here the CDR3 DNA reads TGTGCCAGCAGTGTTGAACAGTTATCCTACGAGCAGTACTTC. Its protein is CASSVEQLSYEQYF.